The entry below describes one T cell receptor (beta chain). Its antigen is not known. From germline, CDR1 is KGHSH and CDR2 LQKENI. The length of the CDR3 is 14 residues. The trim removed 3 bases at V and 8 bases at J, leaving 5 bases unmatched. The data originate from a study of beta chain features in type 1 diabetes. The entirety of the isolated RNA underwent reverse transcription, so expressed TCRB transcripts were sequenced. It was found that naive, central memory and regulatory T cell samples averaged about 4 million reads. Sequencing used immunoSEQ multiplex PCR; TCRdb keeps in-frame clones, though not all of them. Of under 300,000 clones listed, about 14% are singletons. Whole-study results and caveats: In every one of the four CD4+ subsets, TCRB CDR3s were moderately but significantly shorter in Type 1 diabetes patients. Insertion counts at VDJ junctions were lower in type 1 diabetes patients, who also showed more deletions there.

The chain links TRBV18 to TRBJ2-1, with 9 bases fitting TRBD1. The clonotype was recovered from a man in his thirties or forties with type 1 diabetes. Input material: naive CD4+ T cells from blood. CDR3 sequence reads: CASSPGQGFDEQFF. CDR3 DNA sequence: TGTGCCAGCTCACCGGGACAGGGCTTCGATGAGCAGTTCTTC. Drawing the rest from reference TRBV18 and TRBJ2-1, the complete variable domain is NAGVMQNPRHLVRRRGQEARLRCSPMKGHSHVYWYRQLPEEGLKFMVYLQKENIIDESGMPKERFSAEFPKEGPSILRIQQVVRGDSAAYFCASSPGQGFDEQFFGPGTRLTVL.